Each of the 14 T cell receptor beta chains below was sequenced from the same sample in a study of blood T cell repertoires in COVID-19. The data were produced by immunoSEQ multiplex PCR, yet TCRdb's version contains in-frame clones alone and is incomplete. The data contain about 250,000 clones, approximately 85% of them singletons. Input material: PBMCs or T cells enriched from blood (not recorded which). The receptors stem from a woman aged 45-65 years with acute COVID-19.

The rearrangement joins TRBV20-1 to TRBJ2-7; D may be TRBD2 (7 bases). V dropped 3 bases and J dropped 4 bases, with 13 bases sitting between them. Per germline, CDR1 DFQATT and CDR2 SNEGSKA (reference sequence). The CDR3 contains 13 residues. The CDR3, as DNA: TGCAGTGCTAGTCAGGGGAGGGGGTACGAGCAGTACTTC. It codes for CSASQGRGYEQYF.

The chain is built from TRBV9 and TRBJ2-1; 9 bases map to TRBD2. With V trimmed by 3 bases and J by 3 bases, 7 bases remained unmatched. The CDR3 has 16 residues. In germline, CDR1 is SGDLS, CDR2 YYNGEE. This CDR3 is CASSGTTSGFYNEQFF. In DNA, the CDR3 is TGTGCCAGCAGCGGAACTACTAGCGGGTTCTACAATGAGCAGTTCTTC.

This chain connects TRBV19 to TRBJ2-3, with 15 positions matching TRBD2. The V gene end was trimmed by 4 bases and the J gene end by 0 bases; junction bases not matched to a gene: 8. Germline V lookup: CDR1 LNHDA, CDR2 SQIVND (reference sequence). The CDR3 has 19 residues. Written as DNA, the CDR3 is TGTGCCAGTAGTACGAATGGACTAGCGGGGGGGCCTAGCACAGATACGCAGTATTTT. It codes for CASSTNGLAGGPSTDTQYF.

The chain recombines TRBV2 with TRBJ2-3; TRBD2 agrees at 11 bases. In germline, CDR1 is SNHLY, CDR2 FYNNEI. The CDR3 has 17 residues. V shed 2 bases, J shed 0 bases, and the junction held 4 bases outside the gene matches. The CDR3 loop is CASSELPSGGSTDTQYF. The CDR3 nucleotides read TGTGCCAGCAGTGAACTGCCTAGCGGGGGGAGCACAGATACGCAGTATTTT.

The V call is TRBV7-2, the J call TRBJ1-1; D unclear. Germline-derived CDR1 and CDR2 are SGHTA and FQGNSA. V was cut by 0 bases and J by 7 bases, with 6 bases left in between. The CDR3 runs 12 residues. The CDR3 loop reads CASSLAQFEAFF. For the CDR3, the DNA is TGTGCCAGCAGCTTAGCCCAGTTTGAAGCTTTCTTT.

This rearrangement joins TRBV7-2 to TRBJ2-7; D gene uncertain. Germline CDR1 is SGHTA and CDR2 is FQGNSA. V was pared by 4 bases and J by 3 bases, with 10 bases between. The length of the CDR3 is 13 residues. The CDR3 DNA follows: TGTGCCAGCAGCTCCCCTCAGGTCTACGAGCAGTACTTC. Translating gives CASSSPQVYEQYF.

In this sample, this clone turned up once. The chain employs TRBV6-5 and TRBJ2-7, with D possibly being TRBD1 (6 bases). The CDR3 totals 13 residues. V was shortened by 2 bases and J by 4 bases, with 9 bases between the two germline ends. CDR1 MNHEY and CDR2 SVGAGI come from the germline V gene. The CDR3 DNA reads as TGTGCCAGCAGTTACGCTCAGGGGTACGAGCAGTACTTC. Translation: CASSYAQGYEQYF.

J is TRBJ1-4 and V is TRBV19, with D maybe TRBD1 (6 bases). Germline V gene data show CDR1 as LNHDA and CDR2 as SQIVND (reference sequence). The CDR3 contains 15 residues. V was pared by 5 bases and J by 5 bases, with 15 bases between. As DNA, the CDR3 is TGTGCCAGTAGTCCTCCGACAGGTGGAAATGAAAAACTGTTTTTT. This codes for CASSPPTGGNEKLFF.

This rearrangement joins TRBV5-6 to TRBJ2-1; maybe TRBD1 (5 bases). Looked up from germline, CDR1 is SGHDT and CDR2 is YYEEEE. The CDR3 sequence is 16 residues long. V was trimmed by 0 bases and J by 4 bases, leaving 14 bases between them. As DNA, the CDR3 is TGTGCCAGCAGCTTGGTGAAACAGGTGGGATACAATGAGCAGTTCTTC. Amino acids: CASSLVKQVGYNEQFF.

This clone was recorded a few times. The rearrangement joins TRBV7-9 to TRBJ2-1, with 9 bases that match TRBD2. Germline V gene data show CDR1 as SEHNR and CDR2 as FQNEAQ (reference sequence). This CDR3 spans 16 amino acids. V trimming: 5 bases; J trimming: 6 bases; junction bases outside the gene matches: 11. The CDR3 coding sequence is TGTGCCAGCAGCCCGCCCACAGCGCGGGGGGGCAATGAGCAGTTCTTC. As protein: CASSPPTARGGNEQFF.

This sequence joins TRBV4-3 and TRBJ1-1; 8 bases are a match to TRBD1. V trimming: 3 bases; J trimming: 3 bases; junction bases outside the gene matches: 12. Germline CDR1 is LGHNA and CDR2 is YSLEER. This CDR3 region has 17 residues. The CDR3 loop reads CASSQTGVSLRDTEAFF. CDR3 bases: TGCGCCAGCAGCCAGACAGGGGTGAGTCTACGGGACACTGAAGCTTTCTTT.

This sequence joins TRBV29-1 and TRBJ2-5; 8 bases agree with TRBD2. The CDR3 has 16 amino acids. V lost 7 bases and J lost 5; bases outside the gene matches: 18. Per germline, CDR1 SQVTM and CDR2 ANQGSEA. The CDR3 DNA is TGCAGCGCGGTTTTACAGGGATTGCGGGGGGCCGAGACCCAGTACTTC. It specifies CSAVLQGLRGAETQYF.

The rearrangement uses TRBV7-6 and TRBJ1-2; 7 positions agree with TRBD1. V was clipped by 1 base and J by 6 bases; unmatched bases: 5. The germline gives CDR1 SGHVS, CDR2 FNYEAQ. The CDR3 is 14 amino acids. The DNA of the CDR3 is TGTGCCAGCAGCTTAGAAGAGGGGGCAGATGGCTACACCTTC. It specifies CASSLEEGADGYTF.

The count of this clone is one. CDR3 bases: TGTGCCAGTAGGAAGACGGACAGGGCCGTCACAGATACGCAGTATTTT. This translates into CASRKTDRAVTDTQYF. J is TRBJ2-3 and V is TRBV19, with 8 bases aligning to TRBD1. The germline gives CDR1 LNHDA, CDR2 SQIVND (reference sequence). The V segment lost 6 bases and the J segment 2 bases; nucleotides outside the gene matches: 10. There are 16 residues in the CDR3.